Shown below are 3 T cell receptor beta chains from a single sample sequenced in a study of CD8 T cells in ankylosing spondylitis. Study results and caveats: Apparently characteristic of ankylosing spondylitis blood was a TCR beta motif (roughly eight highly homologous variants).

These TCRs' antigens remain unknown. TCRdb re-analysed the 5' RACE reads in MiXCR, keeping a single row per CDR3 protein. The sample consists of about 440,000 distinct CDR3 sequences, roughly a sixth of them appearing once. The sequenced material came from blood, either unsorted or a sorted T cell fraction (not recorded which). These TCRs come from a male donor with ankylosing spondylitis.

This clonotype was recorded at least ten times. This rearrangement joins TRBV12-3 or TRBV12-4 to TRBJ2-3; D uncertain. Trimming removed 7 bases from V and 7 bases from J, with 18 bases in between. The CDR3 sequence is 14 residues long. The CDR3 DNA reads TGTGCCAGCACCTTAGGGTCTGTATCGAATACGCAGTATTTT. Translation gives CASTLGSVSNTQYF.

This chain connects TRBV29-1 to TRBJ1-2; a possible D gene is TRBD1 (5 bases). Trimming pared 5 bases from V and 4 bases from J, leaving 17 bases between. CDR3 length: 14 amino acids. The germline gives CDR1 SQVTM, CDR2 ANQGSEA. The CDR3 spells CSVWSPGGTYGYTF. Written as DNA, the CDR3 is TGCAGCGTTTGGAGCCCGGGGGGGACCTATGGCTACACCTTC.

A single count supports this clonotype. The V gene is TRBV29-1, the J gene TRBJ1-1, with D possibly being TRBD1 (6 bases). Per germline, CDR1 SQVTM and CDR2 ANQGSEA. The V gene lost 0 bases and the J gene lost 0 bases, with 11 bases spanning the gap. The CDR3 is made up of 15 amino acids. The CDR3 sequence is CSVEDRGTMNTEAFF. The CDR3 bases are TGCAGCGTTGAAGATCGAGGGACAATGAACACTGAAGCTTTCTTT. Drawing the rest from reference TRBV29-1 and TRBJ1-1, the complete variable domain is SAVISQKPSRDICQRGTSLTIQCQVDSQVTMMFWYRQQPGQSLTLIATANQGSEATYESGFVIDKFPISRPNLTFSTLTVSNMSPEDSSIYLCSVEDRGTMNTEAFFGQGTRLTVV.